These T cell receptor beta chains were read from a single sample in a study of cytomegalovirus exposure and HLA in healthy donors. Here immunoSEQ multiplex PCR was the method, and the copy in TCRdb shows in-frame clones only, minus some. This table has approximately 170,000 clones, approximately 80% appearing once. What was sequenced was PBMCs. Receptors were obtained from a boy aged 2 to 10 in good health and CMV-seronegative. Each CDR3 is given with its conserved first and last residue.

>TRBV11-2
CASSSGRAGELFF
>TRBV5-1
CASSFTGTGFQETQYF
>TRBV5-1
CASSPDGLETQYF
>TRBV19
CASSIVGSTEAFF
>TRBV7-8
CASRTAAGADGGDEQFF
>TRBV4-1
CASSPDRSSETQYF
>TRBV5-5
CASSLVAGGSGANVLTF
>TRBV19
CASSMTSGSYEQYF
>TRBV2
CASSVTGQLPRAFF
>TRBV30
CAWRRQNYGYTF
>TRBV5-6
CASSTGGDTQYF
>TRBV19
CASSIDRSGPQPQHF
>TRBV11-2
CASSGLPGQGETEAFF
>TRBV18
CASSAGQGNEKLFF
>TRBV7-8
CASSLARAYRRSTDTQYF
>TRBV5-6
CASSRWGGLPHEQFF
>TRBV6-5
CASSYTGTDDGETQYF
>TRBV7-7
CASSRDRGAETQYF
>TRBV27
CASSLSRGDAGYGYTF
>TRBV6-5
CASTAGTYGYTF
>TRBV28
CASSFRGGYPETQYF
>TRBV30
CAWSPQGNEQFF
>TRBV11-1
CASSSTKGQRNTEAFF
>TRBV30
CAWSRGTQYF
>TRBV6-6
CASSSTGGARNTEAFF
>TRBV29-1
CSVEELGGREQYF
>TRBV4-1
CASSQVVWGRDGYTF
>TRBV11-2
CASSARLALDNEQFF
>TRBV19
CASSPRQGSDTQYF
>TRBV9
CASSPRGNTDTQYF
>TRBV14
CASSQVSGRGGGPLHF
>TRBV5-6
CASSQGLGSYEQYF
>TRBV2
CASSDPERNIKYEQFF
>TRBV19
CASSIWLAGSEQYF
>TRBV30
CAWGGDPLNEKLFF
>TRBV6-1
CASSRVLEDTEAFF
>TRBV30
CAWSRGQGPPEAFF
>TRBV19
CASSIVGQGHGYTF
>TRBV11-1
CASSKGTGTTGELFF
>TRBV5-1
CASSSANRGQGAFTEAFF
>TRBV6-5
CASSYLAGGPNEQFF
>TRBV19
CASSRGQGKNTEAFF
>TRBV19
CASSISAGTGELFF
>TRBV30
CAWSAPRDRTYEQYF
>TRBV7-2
CASSTGSGGAGRETQYF
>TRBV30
CAWSLGVSSNQPQHF
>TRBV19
CASSPRRQGNQPQHF
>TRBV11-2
CASSSGLNTGELFF
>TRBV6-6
CASSYPYQGLWTEAFF
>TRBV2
CASDWGTGQGGGELFF
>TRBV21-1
CASSNLAGAMAYEQYF
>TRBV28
CASSLAGYSNQPQHF
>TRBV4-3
CASSQGQGTETQYF